The 11 T cell receptor beta chains presented below share a single source sample, sequenced in a study of T cell repertoires in cytomegalovirus infection. One entry per CDR3 protein, called by TCRdb with MiXCR from the reads. The table has 250,000 to 350,000 distinct CDR3 sequences, about 25% seen once; the top ten hold roughly 14%. Sequences were obtained from PBMCs. Receptors were obtained from a human donor in good health (CMV status not recorded). Some clones in this sample may be carry-over from other donors' samples.

This clonotype was recorded at least ten times. This rearrangement joins TRBV6-5 to TRBJ2-3; D possibly corresponds to TRBD1 (6 bases). This CDR3 comprises 13 residues. The germline V and J ends were trimmed by 6 bases and 3 bases, with 10 bases remaining between them. CDR1 and CDR2 (germline): MNHEY, SVGAGI. For the CDR3, the DNA is TGTGCCAGCAGGCCACAGGGAACAGATACGCAGTATTTT. This gives the protein CASRPQGTDTQYF.

There are a few counts of this clonotype. The chain joins TRBV20-1 to TRBJ1-1; tentatively, D is TRBD1 (5 bases). The CDR3 has 13 residues. Germline V CDR1 and CDR2: DFQATT, SNEGSKA (reference sequence). CDR3 DNA: TGCAGCGGAGCTCCGAGGGGGAACACTGAAGCTTTCTTT. This translates into CSGAPRGNTEAFF.

This clonotype has ten or more counts. The chain uses TRBV7-4 and TRBJ1-2; 10 bases agree with TRBD1. V gave up 5 bases and J gave up 3 bases; unmatched junction bases: 12. In germline, CDR1 is SGHVT, CDR2 SQSDAQ. The CDR3 has 17 residues. The CDR3 loop is CASSQRGQGQSYYGYTF. CDR3 DNA sequence: TGTGCCAGCAGCCAACGGGGACAGGGGCAGAGTTACTATGGCTACACCTTC. Combining the CDR3 with reference TRBV7-4 and TRBJ1-2 gives the whole variable domain GAGVSQSPRYKVAKRGRDVALRCDSISGHVTLYWYRQTLGQGSEVLTYSQSDAQRDKSGRPSGRFSAERPERSVSTLKIQRTEQGDSAVYLCASSQRGQGQSYYGYTFGSGTRLTVV.

V usage is TRBV7-9 and J usage is TRBJ2-2; 7 positions match TRBD1. The CDR3 runs to 17 residues. The trim removed 6 bases at V and 0 bases at J, leaving 10 bases unmatched. Germline lookup yields CDR1 SEHNR and CDR2 FQNEAQ (reference sequence). This CDR3 is CASSPYPGQSNTGELFF. As DNA, the CDR3 is TGTGCCAGCAGTCCTTACCCGGGACAGTCGAACACCGGGGAGCTGTTTTTT. Drawing the rest from reference TRBV7-9 and TRBJ2-2, the complete variable domain is DTGVSQNPRHKITKRGQNVTFRCDPISEHNRLYWYRQTLGQGPEFLTYFQNEAQLEKSRLLSDRFSAERPKGSFSTLEIQRTEQGDSAMYLCASSPYPGQSNTGELFFGEGSRLTVL.

This clonotype was recorded at least ten times. In DNA, the CDR3 is TGTGCCAGCAGATTCAACACCTATAATTCACCCCTCCACTTT. Its protein product is CASRFNTYNSPLHF. The genes are TRBV27 and TRBJ1-6; no firm D call. The germline V and J ends were trimmed by 6 bases and 2 bases, with 8 bases remaining between them. The CDR3 contains 14 residues. CDR1 is MNHEY and CDR2 is SMNVEV in the germline V gene (reference sequence).

Many counts were recorded for this clonotype. V gene TRBV7-2 combines with J gene TRBJ2-3, with 10 bases aligning to TRBD1. CDR3 length equals 18 residues. In germline, CDR1 is SGHTA, CDR2 FQGNSA. V shed 5 bases and J 8 bases; nucleotides not matched to a gene: 19. In DNA, the CDR3 is TGTGCCAGCAGCACCCTTTCACCGGGACAGGGGAGTTTTGGTACGCAGTATTTT. As protein: CASSTLSPGQGSFGTQYF. Full variable domain (outside the CDR3, taken from reference TRBV7-2 and TRBJ2-3): GAGVSQSPSNKVTEKGKDVELRCDPISGHTALYWYRQSLGQGLEFLIYFQGNSAPDKSGLPSDRFSAERTGGSVSTLTIQRTQQEDSAVYLCASSTLSPGQGSFGTQYFGPGTRLTVL.

This chain uses TRBV29-1 with TRBJ1-2; 8 nucleotides agree with TRBD1. Germline V gene sequence: CDR1 SQVTM, CDR2 ANQGSEA. The CDR3 sequence is 13 residues long. V lost 5 bases, J lost 6 bases, and 8 bases stayed unmatched. This CDR3 is CSVSRDRRNGYTF. The CDR3 coding sequence is TGCAGCGTTTCCCGGGACAGGCGAAATGGCTACACCTTC.

This clonotype has a handful of counts. The rearrangement uses TRBV20-1 and TRBJ1-2; no clear D. The length of the CDR3 is 12 residues. Per germline, CDR1 DFQATT and CDR2 SNEGSKA (reference sequence). Trimming took off 7 bases at V and 3 bases at J, with 12 bases between the two ends. CDR3 protein: CSGVRQYYGYTF. As DNA, the CDR3 is TGCAGTGGGGTGCGGCAGTACTATGGCTACACCTTC.

This clonotype turned up a few times. The gene calls are TRBV28 and TRBJ2-3; D possibly uses TRBD1 or TRBD2 (5 bases each). This CDR3 has 14 residues. Trimming left V 10 bases short and J 0 bases short, with 14 bases between. Germline V gives CDR1 MDHEN, CDR2 SYDVKM. CDR3 in DNA: TGTGCCATAATGGGGGACGCTAGCACAGATACGCAGTATTTT. Its protein product is CAIMGDASTDTQYF.

This clonotype came up many times. The chain couples TRBV6-1 to TRBJ2-5; D is ambiguous. CDR3 length: 14 residues. Trimming shortened V by 1 base and J by 7 bases, and 13 bases separated the two germline ends. Germline CDR1 and CDR2: MNHNS and SASEGT. The CDR3 DNA reads as TGTGCCAGCAGTGAAGGTCCAAACCTGGGGACCCAGTACTTC. It specifies CASSEGPNLGTQYF.

This clonotype was detected a few times. The chain joins TRBV15 to TRBJ1-4, with D uncertain. The germline CDR1 and CDR2 sequences are LNHNV and YYDKDF (reference sequence). The CDR3 has 15 amino acids. Trimming shortened V by 2 bases and J by 2 bases, and 9 bases separated the two germline ends. The CDR3 DNA is TGTGCCACCAGCAGAATTCCCGGGACTAATGAAAAACTGTTTTTT. Encoded protein: CATSRIPGTNEKLFF.